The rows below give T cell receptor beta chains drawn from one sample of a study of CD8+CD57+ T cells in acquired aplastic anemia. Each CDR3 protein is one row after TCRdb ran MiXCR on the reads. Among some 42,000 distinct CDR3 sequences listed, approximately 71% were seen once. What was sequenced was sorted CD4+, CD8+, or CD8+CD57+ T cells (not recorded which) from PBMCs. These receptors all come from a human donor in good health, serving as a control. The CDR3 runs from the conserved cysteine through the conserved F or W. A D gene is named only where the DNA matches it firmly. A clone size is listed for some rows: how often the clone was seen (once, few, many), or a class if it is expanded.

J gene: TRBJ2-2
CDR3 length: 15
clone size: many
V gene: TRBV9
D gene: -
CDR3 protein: CASSEGQHNTGELFF
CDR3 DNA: TGTGCCAGCAGCGAAGGACAGCACAACACCGGGGAGCTGTTTTTT

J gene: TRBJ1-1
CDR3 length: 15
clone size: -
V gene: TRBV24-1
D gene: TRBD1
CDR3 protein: CATSDILQGDTEAFF
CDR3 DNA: TGTGCCACCAGTGATATCTTACAGGGGGACACTGAAGCTTTCTTT

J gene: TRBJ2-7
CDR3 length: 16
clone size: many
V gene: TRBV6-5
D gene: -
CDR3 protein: CASSYSGWGDSYEQYF
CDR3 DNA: TGTGCCAGCAGTTACTCAGGGTGGGGGGACTCCTACGAGCAGTACTTC

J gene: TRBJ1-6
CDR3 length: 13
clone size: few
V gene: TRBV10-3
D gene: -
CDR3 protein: CAISESSGSPLHF
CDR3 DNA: TGTGCCATCAGTGAGTCGAGCGGTTCACCCCTCCACTTT

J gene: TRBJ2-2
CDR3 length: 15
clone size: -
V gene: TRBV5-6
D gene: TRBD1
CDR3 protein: CASSLTGVRTGELFF
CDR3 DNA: TGTGCCAGCAGCTTAACAGGGGTGCGGACCGGGGAGCTGTTTTTT

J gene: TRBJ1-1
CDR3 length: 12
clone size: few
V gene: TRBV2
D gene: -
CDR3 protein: CASSVTDTEAFF
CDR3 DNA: TGTGCCAGCAGTGTAACAGACACTGAAGCTTTCTTT

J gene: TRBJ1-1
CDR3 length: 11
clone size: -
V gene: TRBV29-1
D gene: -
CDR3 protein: CSVKENTEAFF
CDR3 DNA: TGCAGCGTTAAGGAGAACACTGAAGCTTTCTTT

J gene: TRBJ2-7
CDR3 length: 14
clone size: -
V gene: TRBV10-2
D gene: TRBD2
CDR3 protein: CASSELAGNYEQYF
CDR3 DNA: TGCGCCAGCAGTGAGCTAGCGGGGAACTACGAGCAGTACTTC

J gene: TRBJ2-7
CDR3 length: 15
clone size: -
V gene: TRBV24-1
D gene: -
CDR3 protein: CATSDADGSSYEQYF
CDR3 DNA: TGTGCCACCAGTGACGCAGACGGGAGCTCCTACGAGCAGTACTTC

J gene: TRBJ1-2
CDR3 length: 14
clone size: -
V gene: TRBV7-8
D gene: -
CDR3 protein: CASSSFGTDYGYTF
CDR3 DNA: TGTGCCAGCAGCTCCTTCGGGACGGATTATGGCTACACCTTC

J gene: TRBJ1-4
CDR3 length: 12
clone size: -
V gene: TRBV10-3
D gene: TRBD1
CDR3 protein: CAIGDRNEKLFF
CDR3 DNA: TGTGCCATCGGGGACAGGAATGAAAAACTGTTTTTT

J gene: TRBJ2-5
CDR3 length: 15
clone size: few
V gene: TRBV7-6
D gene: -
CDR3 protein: CASSKRQIYRETQYF
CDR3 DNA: TGTGCCAGCAGCAAGCGGCAAATTTATCGAGAGACCCAGTACTTC

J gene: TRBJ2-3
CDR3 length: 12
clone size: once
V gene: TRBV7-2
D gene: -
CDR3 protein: CASSLTENTQYF
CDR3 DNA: TGTGCCAGCAGCTTAACCGAGAATACGCAGTATTTT

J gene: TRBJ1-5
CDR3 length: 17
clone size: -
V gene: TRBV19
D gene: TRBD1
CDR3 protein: CASSGGTGGWGNQPQHF
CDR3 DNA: TGTGCCAGCAGCGGGGGTACAGGGGGATGGGGCAATCAGCCCCAGCATTTT

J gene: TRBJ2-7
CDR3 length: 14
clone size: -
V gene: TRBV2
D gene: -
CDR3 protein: CASSLAGSSYEQYF
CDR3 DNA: TGTGCCAGCAGCTTGGCTGGCAGCTCCTACGAGCAGTACTTC

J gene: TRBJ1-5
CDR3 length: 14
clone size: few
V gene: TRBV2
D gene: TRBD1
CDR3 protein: CASTREGGYQPQHF
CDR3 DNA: TGTGCCAGCACCAGGGAAGGGGGCTACCAGCCCCAGCATTTT

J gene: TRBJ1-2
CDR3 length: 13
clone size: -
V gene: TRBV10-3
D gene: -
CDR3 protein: CAISGLGSYGYTF
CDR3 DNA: TGTGCCATCAGTGGTCTAGGCTCCTATGGCTACACCTTC

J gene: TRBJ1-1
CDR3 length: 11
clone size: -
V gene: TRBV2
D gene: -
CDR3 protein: CASSEEVEAFF
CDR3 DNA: TGTGCCAGCAGTGAGGAAGTGGAAGCTTTCTTT

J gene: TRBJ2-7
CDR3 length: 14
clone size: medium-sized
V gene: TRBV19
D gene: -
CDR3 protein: CASSPREQTYEQYF
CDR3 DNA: TGTGCCAGTAGTCCCCGAGAACAGACCTACGAGCAGTACTTC

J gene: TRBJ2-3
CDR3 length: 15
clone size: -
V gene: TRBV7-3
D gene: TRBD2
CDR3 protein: CASSSSGGRSDTQYF
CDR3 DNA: TGTGCCAGCAGCTCTAGCGGGGGGCGGTCAGATACGCAGTATTTT

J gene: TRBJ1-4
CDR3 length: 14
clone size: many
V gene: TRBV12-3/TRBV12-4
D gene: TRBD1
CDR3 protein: CASSLGQDNEKLFF
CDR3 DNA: TGTGCCAGCAGTTTGGGACAGGATAATGAAAAACTGTTTTTT

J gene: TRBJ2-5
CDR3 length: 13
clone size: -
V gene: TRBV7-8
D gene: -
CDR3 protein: CASSRRNQETQYF
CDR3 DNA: TGTGCCAGCAGCCGGCGAAACCAAGAGACCCAGTACTTC

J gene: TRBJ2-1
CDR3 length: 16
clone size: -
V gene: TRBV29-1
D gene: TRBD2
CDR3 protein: CSVEAPTSGGVNEQFF
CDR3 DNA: TGCAGCGTTGAAGCCCCGACTAGCGGGGGGGTCAATGAGCAGTTCTTC

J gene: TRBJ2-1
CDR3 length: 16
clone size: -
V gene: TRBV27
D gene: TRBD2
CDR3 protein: CASSLSAGGPYNEQFF
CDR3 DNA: TGTGCCAGCAGTTTATCAGCGGGGGGGCCCTACAATGAGCAGTTCTTC

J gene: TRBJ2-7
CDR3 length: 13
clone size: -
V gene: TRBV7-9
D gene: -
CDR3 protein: CASSPRDFYEQYF
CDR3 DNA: TGTGCCAGCAGCCCCCGTGATTTCTACGAGCAGTACTTC

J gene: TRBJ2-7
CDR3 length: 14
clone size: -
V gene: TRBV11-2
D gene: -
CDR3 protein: CASSPEGDDHEQYF
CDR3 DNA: TGTGCCAGCAGCCCTGAGGGGGACGACCACGAGCAGTACTTC

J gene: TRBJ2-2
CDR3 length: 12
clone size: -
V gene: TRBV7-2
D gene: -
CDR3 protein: CASSYSTGELFF
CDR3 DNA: TGTGCCAGCAGTTATTCTACCGGGGAGCTGTTTTTT

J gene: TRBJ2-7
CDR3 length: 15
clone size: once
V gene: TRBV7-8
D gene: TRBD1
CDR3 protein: CASSEGQGRSYEQYF
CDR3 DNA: TGTGCCAGCAGCGAGGGACAGGGGCGGTCCTACGAGCAGTACTTC

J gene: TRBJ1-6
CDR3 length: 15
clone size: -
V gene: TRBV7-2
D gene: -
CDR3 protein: CASSPLNSYNSPLHF
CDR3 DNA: TGTGCCAGCAGCCCACTCAACTCCTATAATTCACCCCTCCACTTT

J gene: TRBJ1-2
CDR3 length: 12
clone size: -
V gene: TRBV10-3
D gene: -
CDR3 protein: CAISEGTYGYTF
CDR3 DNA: TGTGCCATCAGTGAGGGAACCTATGGCTACACCTTC

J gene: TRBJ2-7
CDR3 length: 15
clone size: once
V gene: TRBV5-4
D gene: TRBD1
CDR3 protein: CASSLGQGAACEQYF
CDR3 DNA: TGTGCCAGCAGCTTGGGACAGGGGGCCGCCTGCGAGCAGTACTTC

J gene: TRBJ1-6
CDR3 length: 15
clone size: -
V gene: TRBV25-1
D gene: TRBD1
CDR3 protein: CASSESDRGNSPLHF
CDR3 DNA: TGTGCCAGCAGTGAGTCGGACAGGGGAAATTCACCCCTCCACTTT

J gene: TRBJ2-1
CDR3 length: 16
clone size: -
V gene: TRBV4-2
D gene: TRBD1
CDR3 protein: CASSVGVGQGHNEQFF
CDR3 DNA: TGTGCCAGCAGCGTAGGGGTGGGACAGGGCCACAATGAGCAGTTCTTC

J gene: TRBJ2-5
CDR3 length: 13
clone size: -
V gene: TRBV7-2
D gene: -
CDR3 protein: CASSWGTQETQYF
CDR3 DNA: TGTGCCAGCAGCTGGGGGACCCAAGAGACCCAGTACTTC

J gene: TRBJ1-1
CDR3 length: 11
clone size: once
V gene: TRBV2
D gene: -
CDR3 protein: CASSEDRRAFF
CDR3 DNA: TGTGCCAGCAGTGAAGACAGGAGGGCTTTCTTT

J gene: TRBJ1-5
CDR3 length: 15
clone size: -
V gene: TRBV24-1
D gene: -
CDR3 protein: CATSEPDGPNQPQHF
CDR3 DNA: TGTGCCACCAGTGAACCTGACGGGCCCAATCAGCCCCAGCATTTT

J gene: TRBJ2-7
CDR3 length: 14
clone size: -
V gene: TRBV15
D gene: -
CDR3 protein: CATSRDTATYEQYF
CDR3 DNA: TGTGCCACCAGCAGAGATACAGCTACCTACGAGCAGTACTTC

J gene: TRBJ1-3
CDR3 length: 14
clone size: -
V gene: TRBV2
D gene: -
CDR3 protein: CASSEVTAGNTIYF
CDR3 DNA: TGTGCCAGCAGTGAAGTCACGGCTGGAAACACCATATATTTT

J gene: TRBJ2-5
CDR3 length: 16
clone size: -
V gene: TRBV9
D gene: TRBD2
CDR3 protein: CASSVQSGGAHETQYF
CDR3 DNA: TGTGCCAGCAGCGTTCAGAGCGGGGGGGCCCATGAGACCCAGTACTTC

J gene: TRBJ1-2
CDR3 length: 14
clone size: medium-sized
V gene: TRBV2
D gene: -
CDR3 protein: CASMPGTVTGGYTF
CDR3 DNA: TGTGCCAGCATGCCCGGGACGGTAACGGGGGGCTACACCTTC

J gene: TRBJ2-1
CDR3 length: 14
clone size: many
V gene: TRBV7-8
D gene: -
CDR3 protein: CASSTLGPNNEQFF
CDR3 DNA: TGTGCCAGCAGCACACTGGGACCCAACAATGAGCAGTTCTTC

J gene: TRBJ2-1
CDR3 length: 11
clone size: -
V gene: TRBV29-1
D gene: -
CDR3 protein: CSGGIGNEQFF
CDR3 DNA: TGCAGCGGTGGGATCGGCAATGAGCAGTTCTTC

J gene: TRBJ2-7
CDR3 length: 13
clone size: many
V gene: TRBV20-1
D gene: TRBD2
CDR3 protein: CNASGTSDYEQYF
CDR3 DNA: TGCAATGCTAGTGGAACTAGCGACTACGAGCAGTACTTC

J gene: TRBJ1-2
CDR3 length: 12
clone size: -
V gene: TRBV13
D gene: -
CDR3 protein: CAGGGSERSYTF
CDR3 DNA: TGTGCCGGCGGGGGCAGCGAAAGAAGCTACACCTTC

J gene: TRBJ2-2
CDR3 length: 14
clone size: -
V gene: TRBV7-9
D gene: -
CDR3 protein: CASSSIEGYGELFF
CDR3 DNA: TGTGCCAGCAGCTCCATAGAGGGTTACGGGGAGCTGTTTTTT

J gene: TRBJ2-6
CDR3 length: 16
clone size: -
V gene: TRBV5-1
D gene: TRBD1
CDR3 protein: CASSLWTGSGANVLTF
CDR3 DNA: TGCGCCAGCAGCTTGTGGACAGGGTCCGGGGCCAACGTCCTGACTTTC

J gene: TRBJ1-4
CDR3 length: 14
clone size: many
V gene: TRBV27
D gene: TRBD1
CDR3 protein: CASSRQGTREKLFF
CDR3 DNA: TGTGCCAGCTCACGACAGGGTACGCGGGAAAAACTGTTTTTT

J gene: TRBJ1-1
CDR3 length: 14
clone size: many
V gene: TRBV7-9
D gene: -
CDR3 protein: CASSPRTANTEAFF
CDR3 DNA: TGTGCCAGCAGCCCCCGGACAGCGAACACTGAAGCTTTCTTT

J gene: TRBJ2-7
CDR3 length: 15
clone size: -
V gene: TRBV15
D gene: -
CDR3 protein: CATSSVSTGPYEQYF
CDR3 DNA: TGTGCCACCAGCAGCGTCTCGACAGGACCCTACGAGCAGTACTTC

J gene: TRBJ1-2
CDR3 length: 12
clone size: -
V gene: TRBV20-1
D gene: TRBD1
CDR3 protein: CSASGQGCGYTF
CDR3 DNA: TGCAGTGCTAGCGGACAGGGCTGTGGCTACACCTTC

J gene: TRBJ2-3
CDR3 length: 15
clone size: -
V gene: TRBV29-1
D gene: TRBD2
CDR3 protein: CSVAGLAGTTDTQYF
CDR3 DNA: TGCAGCGTTGCGGGACTAGCGGGGACCACAGATACGCAGTATTTT

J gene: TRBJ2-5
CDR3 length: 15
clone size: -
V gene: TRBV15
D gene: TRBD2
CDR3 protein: CATSRAGLFGGAQYF
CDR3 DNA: TGTGCCACCAGCAGAGCAGGGTTGTTCGGGGGGGCCCAGTACTTC

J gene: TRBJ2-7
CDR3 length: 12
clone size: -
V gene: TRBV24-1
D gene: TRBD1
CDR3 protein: CAMEQGEYEQYF
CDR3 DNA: TGTGCCATGGAGCAGGGGGAATACGAGCAGTACTTC

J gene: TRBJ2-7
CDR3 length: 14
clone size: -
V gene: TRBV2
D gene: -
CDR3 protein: CASTQGQGRYEQYF
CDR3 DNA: TGTGCCAGCACCCAAGGGCAGGGTAGATACGAGCAGTACTTC

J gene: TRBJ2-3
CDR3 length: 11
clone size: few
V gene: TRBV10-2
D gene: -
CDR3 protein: CASKASYTQYF
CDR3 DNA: TGCGCCAGCAAGGCCAGTTATACACAGTATTTT

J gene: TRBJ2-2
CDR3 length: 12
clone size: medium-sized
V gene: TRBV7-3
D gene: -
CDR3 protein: CASSRNTGELFF
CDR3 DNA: TGTGCCAGCAGCCGAAACACCGGGGAGCTGTTTTTT

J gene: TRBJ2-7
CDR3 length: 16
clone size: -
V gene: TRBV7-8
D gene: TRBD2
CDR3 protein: CASSLATRGVSYEQYF
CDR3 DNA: TGTGCCAGCAGCTTAGCGACGCGGGGGGTCTCCTACGAGCAGTACTTC